This T cell receptor (beta chain) came from a study of T cells in tuberculosis. Assay used: immunoSEQ multiplex PCR; TCRdb lists only in-frame clones, some missing. Seen here are 30,000 to 40,000 clones, roughly 97% observed once, and the top ten hold approximately 6.3%. General study results and limits: Active tuberculosis TCR-alpha repertoires lay closer to GMM-specific TCRs than IGRA-negative controls, suggesting clonal expansion.

In the case of this clone: Its antigen is not identified.

Deletions cut 7 bases from V and 5 bases from J, with 13 bases between. Per germline, CDR1 MNHNS and CDR2 SASEGT. This CDR3 is built from 13 residues. The V and J genes are TRBV6-1 and TRBJ2-3, with D maybe TRBD2 (7 bases). The specimen was PBMCs. This TCR came from a donor under 30 with latent tuberculosis or without tuberculosis infection. The CDR3 sequence is CASTLGGGDTQYF. CDR3 nucleotides: TGTGCCAGCACTCTAGGGGGGGGAGATACGCAGTATTTT.